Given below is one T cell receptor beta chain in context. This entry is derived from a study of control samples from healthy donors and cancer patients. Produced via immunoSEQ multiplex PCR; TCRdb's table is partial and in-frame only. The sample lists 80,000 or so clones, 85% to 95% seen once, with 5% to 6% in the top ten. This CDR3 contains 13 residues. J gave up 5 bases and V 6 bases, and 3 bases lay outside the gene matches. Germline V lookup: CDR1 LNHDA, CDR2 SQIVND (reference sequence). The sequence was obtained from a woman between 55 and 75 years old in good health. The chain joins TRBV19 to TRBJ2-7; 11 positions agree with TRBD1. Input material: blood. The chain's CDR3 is CASRDRGRNEQYF. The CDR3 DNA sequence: TGTGCCAGTAGGGACAGGGGGCGAAACGAGCAGTACTTC.